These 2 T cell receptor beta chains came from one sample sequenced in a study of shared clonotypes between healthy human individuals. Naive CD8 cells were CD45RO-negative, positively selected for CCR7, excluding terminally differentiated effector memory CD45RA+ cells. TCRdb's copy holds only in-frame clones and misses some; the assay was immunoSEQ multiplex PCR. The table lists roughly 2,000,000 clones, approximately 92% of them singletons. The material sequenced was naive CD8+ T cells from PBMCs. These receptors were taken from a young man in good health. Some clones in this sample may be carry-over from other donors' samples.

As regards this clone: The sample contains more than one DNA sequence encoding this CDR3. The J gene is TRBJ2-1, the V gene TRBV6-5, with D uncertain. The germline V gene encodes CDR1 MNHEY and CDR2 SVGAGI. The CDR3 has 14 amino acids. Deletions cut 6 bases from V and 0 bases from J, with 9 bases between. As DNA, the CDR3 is TGTGCCAGCAGAGGTCGGAGCTCCTACAATGAGCAGTTCTTC. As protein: CASRGRSSYNEQFF.

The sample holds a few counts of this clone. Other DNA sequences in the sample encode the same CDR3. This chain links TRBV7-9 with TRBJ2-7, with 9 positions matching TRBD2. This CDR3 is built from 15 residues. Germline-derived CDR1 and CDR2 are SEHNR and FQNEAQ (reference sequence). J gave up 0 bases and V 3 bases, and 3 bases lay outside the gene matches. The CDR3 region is CASSLAGGSSYEQYF. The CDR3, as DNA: TGTGCCAGCAGCTTGGCGGGAGGGAGCTCCTACGAGCAGTACTTC.